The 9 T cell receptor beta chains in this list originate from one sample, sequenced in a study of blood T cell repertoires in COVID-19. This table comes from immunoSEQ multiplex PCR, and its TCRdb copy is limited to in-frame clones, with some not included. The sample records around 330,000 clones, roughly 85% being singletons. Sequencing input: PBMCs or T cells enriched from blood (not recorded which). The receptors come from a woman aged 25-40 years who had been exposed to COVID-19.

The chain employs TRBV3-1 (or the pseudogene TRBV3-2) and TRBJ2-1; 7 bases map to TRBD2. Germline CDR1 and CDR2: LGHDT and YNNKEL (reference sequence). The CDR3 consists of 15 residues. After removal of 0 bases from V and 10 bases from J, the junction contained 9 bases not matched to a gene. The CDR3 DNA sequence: TGTGCCAGCAGCCAAGATAGAGGCGGGGGAGGCGAGCAGTTCTTC. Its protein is CASSQDRGGGGEQFF.

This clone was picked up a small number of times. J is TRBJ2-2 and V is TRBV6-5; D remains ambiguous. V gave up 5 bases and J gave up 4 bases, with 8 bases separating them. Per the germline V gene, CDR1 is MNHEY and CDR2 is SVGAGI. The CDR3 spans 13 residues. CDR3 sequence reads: CASSPRGTGELFF. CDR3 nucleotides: TGTGCCAGCAGTCCCCGCGGCACCGGGGAGCTGTTTTTT.

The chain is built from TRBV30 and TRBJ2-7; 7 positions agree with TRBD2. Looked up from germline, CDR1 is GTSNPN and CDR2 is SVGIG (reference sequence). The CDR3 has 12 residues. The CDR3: CTVGEGDYEQYF. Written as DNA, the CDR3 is TGTACGGTGGGGGAGGGCGATTACGAGCAGTACTTC.

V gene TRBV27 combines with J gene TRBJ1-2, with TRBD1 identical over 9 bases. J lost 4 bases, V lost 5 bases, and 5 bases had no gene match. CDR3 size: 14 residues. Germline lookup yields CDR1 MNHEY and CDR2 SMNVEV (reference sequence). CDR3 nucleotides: TGTGCCAGCAGTAGGACAGGGGAGGGCTATGGCTACACCTTC. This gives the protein CASSRTGEGYGYTF.

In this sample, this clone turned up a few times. This CDR3 is CASSLAQGETQYF. In DNA form, the CDR3 reads TGTGCCAGCAGCTTAGCGCAGGGAGAGACCCAGTACTTC. The rearrangement joins TRBV7-8 to TRBJ2-5; D may be TRBD1 (5 bases). V was shortened by 0 bases and J by 4 bases, with 6 bases between the two germline ends. This CDR3 has 13 amino acids. Germline loops: CDR1 SGHVS, CDR2 FQNEAQ.

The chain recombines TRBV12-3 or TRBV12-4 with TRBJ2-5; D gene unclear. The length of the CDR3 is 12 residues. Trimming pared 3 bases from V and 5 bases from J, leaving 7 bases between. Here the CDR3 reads CASSFTVETQYF. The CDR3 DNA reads TGTGCCAGCAGTTTTACGGTGGAGACCCAGTACTTC.

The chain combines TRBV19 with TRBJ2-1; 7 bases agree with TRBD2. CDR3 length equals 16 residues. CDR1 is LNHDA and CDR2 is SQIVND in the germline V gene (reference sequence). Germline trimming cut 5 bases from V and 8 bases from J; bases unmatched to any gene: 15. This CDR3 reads CASSPGGGSSFYEQFF. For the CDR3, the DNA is TGTGCCAGTAGTCCAGGTGGCGGGAGCTCATTCTATGAGCAGTTCTTC.

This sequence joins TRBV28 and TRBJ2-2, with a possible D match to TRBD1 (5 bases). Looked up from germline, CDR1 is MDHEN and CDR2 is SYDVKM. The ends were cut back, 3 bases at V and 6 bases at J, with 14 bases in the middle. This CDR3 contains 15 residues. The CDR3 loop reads CASSFLQGLSGELFF. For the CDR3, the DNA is TGTGCCAGCAGTTTCCTGCAGGGTCTTTCCGGGGAGCTGTTTTTT.

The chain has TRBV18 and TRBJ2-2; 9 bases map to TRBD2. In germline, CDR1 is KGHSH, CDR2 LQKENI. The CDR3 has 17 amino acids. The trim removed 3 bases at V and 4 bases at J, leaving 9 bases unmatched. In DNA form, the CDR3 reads TGTGCCAGCTCACCTTCTAGCGGGGCGGTATTCACCGGGGAGCTGTTTTTT. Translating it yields CASSPSSGAVFTGELFF.